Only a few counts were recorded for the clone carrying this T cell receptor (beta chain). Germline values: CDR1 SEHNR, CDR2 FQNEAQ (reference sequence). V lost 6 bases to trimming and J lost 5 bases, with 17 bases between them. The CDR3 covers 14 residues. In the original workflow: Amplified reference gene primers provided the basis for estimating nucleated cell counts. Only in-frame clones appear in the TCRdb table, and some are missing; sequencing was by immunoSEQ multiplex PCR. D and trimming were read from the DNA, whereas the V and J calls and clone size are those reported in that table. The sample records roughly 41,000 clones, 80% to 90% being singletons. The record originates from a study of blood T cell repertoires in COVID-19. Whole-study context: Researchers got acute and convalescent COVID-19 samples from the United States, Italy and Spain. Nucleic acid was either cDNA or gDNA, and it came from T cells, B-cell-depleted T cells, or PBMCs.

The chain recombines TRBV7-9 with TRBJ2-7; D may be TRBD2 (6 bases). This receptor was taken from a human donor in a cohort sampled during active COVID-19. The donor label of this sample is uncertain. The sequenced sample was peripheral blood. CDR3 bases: TGTGCCAGCAGTGCAGTCGGCGGGGTTAACGAGCAGTACTTC. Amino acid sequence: CASSAVGGVNEQYF. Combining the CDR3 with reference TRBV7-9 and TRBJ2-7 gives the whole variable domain DTGVSQNPRHKITKRGQNVTFRCDPISEHNRLYWYRQTLGQGPEFLTYFQNEAQLEKSRLLSDRFSAERPKGSFSTLEIQRTEQGDSAMYLCASSAVGGVNEQYFGPGTRLTVT.